Following are 5 T cell receptor beta chains from one sample sequenced in a study of somatic mutations in cytotoxic T cells in rheumatoid arthritis. Measured with immunoSEQ multiplex PCR; TCRdb has only the in-frame clones, and not every one. The table records about 10,000 clones, approximately 80% of them present only once. The sample was CD8+ T cells sorted from blood. These receptors were collected from an adult with rheumatoid arthritis.

V and J are TRBV4-1 and TRBJ1-5, with 8 bases identical to TRBD1. J gave up 7 bases and V 3 bases, and 2 bases lay outside the gene matches. CDR1 and CDR2 (germline): MGHRA, YSYEKL. This CDR3 region has 13 residues. The CDR3 is CASSHDRGQPQHF. In DNA, the CDR3 is TGCGCCAGCAGCCATGACAGGGGACAGCCCCAGCATTTT.

V usage is TRBV11-1 and J usage is TRBJ2-3; D gene uncertain. Germline values: CDR1 SGHAT, CDR2 FQDESV (reference sequence). Deletions cut 5 bases from V and 6 bases from J, with 15 bases between. This CDR3 is built from 14 residues. Written as DNA, the CDR3 is TGTGCCAGCAGCCTTGACACAGTCACTGATACGCAGTATTTT. This translates into CASSLDTVTDTQYF.

V and J are TRBV27 and TRBJ1-5, with D unresolved. V lost 5 bases, J lost 3 bases, and 5 bases lay in between. CDR1 MNHEY and CDR2 SMNVEV come from the germline V gene (reference sequence). The CDR3 length is 12 residues. Written as DNA, the CDR3 is TGTGCCAGCAGTCCCCCCAATCAGCCCCAGCATTTT. Amino acids: CASSPPNQPQHF.

This chain connects TRBV27 to TRBJ2-3; TRBD1 aligns across 8 bases. The CDR3 loop spans 15 amino acids. Unmatched junction bases numbered 8, after V lost 7 bases and J lost 2 bases. CDR1 is MNHEY and CDR2 is SMNVEV in the germline V gene (reference sequence). CDR3 in DNA: TGTGCCAGCAATCCGGACAGGGCGTACACAGATACGCAGTATTTT. This gives the protein CASNPDRAYTDTQYF.

The chain recombines TRBV10-2 with TRBJ2-1, with D possibly called TRBD1 or TRBD2 (5 bases each). With 3 bases removed from V and 4 bases from J, the gap between germline ends came to 10 bases. CDR1 WSHSY and CDR2 SAAADI come from the germline V gene. The CDR3 length is 14 residues. CDR3 sequence (DNA): TGCGCCAGCAGTGAAGGGACGGCTTACAATGAGCAGTTCTTC. Its protein product is CASSEGTAYNEQFF.